The 27 T cell receptor beta chains below were found in one sample sequenced in a study of glioma-infiltrating T cells after dendritic cell vaccination. Sequencing was performed with immunoSEQ multiplex PCR; in TCRdb, only in-frame clones are kept and a portion is missing. Of 85,000 to 110,000 clones in the sample, more than 80% were seen once. Sequenced material: blood, taken before dendritic cell vaccination. These receptor sequences come from a human donor with glioblastoma.

The chain is built from TRBV13 and TRBJ2-7, with 9 bases aligning to TRBD1. V lost 5 bases and J lost 3; bases outside the gene matches: 2. There are 13 residues in the CDR3. Germline CDR1 reads PRHDT; CDR2 reads FYEKMQ (reference sequence). The CDR3: CASSGTGFYEQYF. CDR3 sequence (DNA): TGTGCCAGCAGCGGGACAGGGTTCTACGAGCAGTACTTC.

V is TRBV5-1 and J is TRBJ1-1; D not certain. The V end lost 3 bases, the J end lost 0 bases, and 18 bases lay between the germline ends. The CDR3 sequence is 17 residues long. Germline V gene lookup returns CDR1 SGHRS and CDR2 YFSETQ. The CDR3 reads CASSSLTLGDVNTEAFF. The DNA for the CDR3 is TGCGCCAGCAGCTCACTAACTTTGGGTGACGTGAACACTGAAGCTTTCTTT.

The chain has TRBV23-1 and TRBJ1-2; TRBD1 matches 8 bases. TRBV23-1 is labeled an ORF, and its function is uncertain. This CDR3 has 16 residues. Unmatched junction bases numbered 6, after V lost 3 bases and J lost 0 bases. The chain's CDR3 is CASSQDRAPANYGYTF. The CDR3 coding sequence is TGCGCCAGCAGTCAGGACAGGGCTCCCGCTAACTATGGCTACACCTTC.

This clone has just one count. This chain links TRBV30 with TRBJ1-1; no firm D call. Trimming cost V 0 bases and J 0 bases, with 5 bases left between them. The CDR3 loop spans 13 amino acids. CDR1 and CDR2 from the germline V gene are GTSNPN and SVGIG (reference sequence). CDR3 sequence reads: CAWSVGVNTEAFF. As DNA, the CDR3 is TGTGCCTGGAGTGTAGGAGTGAACACTGAAGCTTTCTTT. The variable domain in full, completed from reference TRBV30 and TRBJ1-1, reads SQTIHQWPATLVQPVGSPLSLECTVEGTSNPNLYWYRQAAGRGLQLLFYSVGIGQISSEVPQNLSASRPQDRQFILSSKKLLLSDSGFYLCAWSVGVNTEAFFGQGTRLTVV.

The chain carries TRBV5-1 and TRBJ2-1; the D gene is possibly TRBD1 (5 bases). CDR1 and CDR2 (germline): SGHRS, YFSETQ. The V end was cut by 1 base, the J end by 11 bases, with 10 bases between. This CDR3 spans 12 amino acids. The CDR3 here is CASSLTAGQQFF. Here the CDR3 DNA reads TGCGCCAGCAGCTTGACTGCAGGGCAGCAGTTCTTC.

The chain links TRBV30 to TRBJ2-1; 13 bases match TRBD2. The CDR3 covers 15 residues. V was clipped by 0 bases and J by 4 bases; unmatched bases: 0. The germline V gene has CDR1 GTSNPN and CDR2 SVGIG (reference sequence). The CDR3 coding sequence is TGTGCCTGGAGTGTACTAGCGGGGGGGTACAATGAGCAGTTCTTC. It translates to CAWSVLAGGYNEQFF.

The chain couples TRBV7-6 to TRBJ1-5; D may be TRBD1 (5 bases). There are 14 residues in the CDR3. V lost 4 bases to trimming and J lost 4 bases, with 11 bases between them. Looked up from germline, CDR1 is SGHVS and CDR2 is FNYEAQ. DNA of the CDR3: TGTGCCAGCAGCTCCCACGGGGGTAATCAGCCCCAGCATTTT. This gives the protein CASSSHGGNQPQHF.

For this clone: One junction end does not reproduce the germline sequence, and a read error may be involved. The chain couples TRBV4-2 to TRBJ1-4; a weak D match, TRBD1 (5 bases). The CDR3 is 17 residues long. CDR1 is LGHNA, CDR2 YNFKEQ, per germline. CDR3 protein: CASSEDTRQGINEKLFF. The CDR3 bases are TGTGCCAGCAGCGAAGACACCCGGCAGGGCATTAATGAAAAACTGTTTTTT.

In this sample, this clone turned up a few times. This sample also contains other DNA sequences that code for the same CDR3. J is TRBJ1-1 and V is TRBV4-1, with 11 nucleotides matching TRBD1. The V gene end was trimmed by 3 bases and the J gene end by 1 base; junction bases not matched to a gene: 4. The germline gives CDR1 MGHRA, CDR2 YSYEKL. The CDR3 runs 16 residues. The CDR3 coding sequence is TGCGCCAGCAGCCACGGACAGGGGGCAGGGAACACTGAAGCTTTCTTT. It encodes CASSHGQGAGNTEAFF.

This rearrangement joins TRBV27 to TRBJ1-5; D is possibly TRBD1 (6 bases). This CDR3 is built from 13 residues. Germline loops: CDR1 MNHEY, CDR2 SMNVEV (reference sequence). V lost 6 bases and J lost 2, with 8 bases in between. CDR3 amino acids: CASSYRGNQPQHF. CDR3 sequence (DNA): TGTGCCAGCAGCTACAGGGGCAATCAGCCCCAGCATTTT.

The J gene is TRBJ2-1, the V gene TRBV5-6; 14 bases align to TRBD2. The germline V gene has CDR1 SGHDT and CDR2 YYEEEE. Trimming cost V 4 bases and J 9 bases; bases outside gene matches: 12. The CDR3 runs 17 residues. Here the CDR3 reads CASSARKTSGGAGEQFF. For the CDR3, the DNA is TGTGCCAGCAGCGCAAGGAAGACTAGCGGGGGGGCGGGTGAGCAGTTCTTC.

The chain has TRBV6-5 and TRBJ1-4; TRBD1 aligns across 10 bases. Unmatched junction bases numbered 6, after V lost 6 bases and J lost 5 bases. The CDR3 spans 15 residues. The germline V gene encodes CDR1 MNHEY and CDR2 SVGAGI. The CDR3 protein is CASRPPGQGNEKLFF. CDR3 bases: TGTGCCAGCAGACCTCCGGGACAGGGGAATGAAAAACTGTTTTTT.

V is TRBV4-1 and J is TRBJ1-2, with D maybe TRBD1 (5 bases). The CDR3 length is 14 residues. V was clipped by 3 bases and J by 2 bases, with 10 bases between them. The germline CDR1 and CDR2 sequences are MGHRA and YSYEKL. The CDR3 nucleotides are TGCGCCAGCAGCCAGGCACAGGTCAACTATGGCTACACCTTC. It specifies CASSQAQVNYGYTF.

This chain links TRBV29-1 with TRBJ1-2; D not certain. Looked up from germline, CDR1 is SQVTM and CDR2 is ANQGSEA. V was shortened by 7 bases and J by 3 bases, with 12 bases between the two germline ends. This CDR3 has 12 residues. This chain's CDR3 is CSGCTRDYGYTF. The CDR3 nucleotides read TGCAGCGGATGTACGCGGGACTATGGCTACACCTTC. Together with reference TRBV29-1 and TRBJ1-2, the CDR3 gives the full variable domain: SAVISQKPSRDICQRGTSLTIQCQVDSQVTMMFWYRQQPGQSLTLIATANQGSEATYESGFVIDKFPISRPNLTFSTLTVSNMSPEDSSIYLCSGCTRDYGYTFGSGTRLTVV.

CDR3 in DNA: TGTGCCAGCAGTTACTCGGCGGGGGGGCCGCGTGAGCAGTTCTTC. This sequence encodes CASSYSAGGPREQFF. The genes are TRBV6-5 and TRBJ2-1; 9 bases are a match to TRBD2. The CDR3 runs to 15 residues. The V and J ends lost 0 bases and 9 bases, in that order; junction bases with no gene match: 6. Germline V gene sequence: CDR1 MNHEY, CDR2 SVGAGI.

The V call is TRBV6-5, the J call TRBJ2-1, with 13 bases fitting TRBD2. V lost 10 bases, J lost 12 bases, and 15 bases stayed unmatched. The CDR3 has 15 residues. CDR1 is MNHEY, CDR2 SVGAGI, per germline. The CDR3 protein is CAIGLAGAPGIAQFF. The CDR3 DNA sequence: TGTGCCATCGGACTAGCGGGGGCTCCCGGGATAGCGCAGTTCTTC.

V gene TRBV2 combines with J gene TRBJ2-5; D unclear. Looked up from germline, CDR1 is SNHLY and CDR2 is FYNNEI. The V gene lost 1 base and the J gene lost 1 base, with 7 bases spanning the gap. This CDR3 has 14 residues. The DNA of the CDR3 is TGTGCCAGCAGTGAAGGACTGGGCCAAGAGACCCAGTACTTC. Its translation: CASSEGLGQETQYF.

This clone occurred a few times. The chain uses TRBV5-1 and TRBJ2-1, with D maybe TRBD2 (6 bases). The CDR3 runs 17 residues. Germline V gene data show CDR1 as SGHRS and CDR2 as YFSETQ. The V end lost 4 bases, the J end lost 1 base, and 18 bases lay between the germline ends. The CDR3 DNA reads TGCGCCAGCAGCGGGGACCCGGGACTGCAATCCTACAATGAGCAGTTCTTC. This encodes CASSGDPGLQSYNEQFF. Full variable domain (outside the CDR3, taken from reference TRBV5-1 and TRBJ2-1): KAGVTQTPRYLIKTRGQQVTLSCSPISGHRSVSWYQQTPGQGLQFLFEYFSETQRNKGNFPGRFSGRQFSNSRSEMNVSTLELGDSALYLCASSGDPGLQSYNEQFFGPGTRLTVL.

This clone has a single count. The V call is TRBV4-1, the J call TRBJ2-7, with 7 bases matching TRBD1. J was trimmed by 2 bases and V by 0 bases; bases with no gene match: 7. CDR3 length: 16 residues. CDR1 and CDR2 (germline): MGHRA, YSYEKL. CDR3 region: CASSQERGPSPYEQYF. The CDR3 nucleotides are TGCGCCAGCAGCCAAGAAAGGGGGCCCTCCCCCTACGAGCAGTACTTC.

This clone turned up a few times. The rearrangement links TRBV14 to TRBJ1-3; 11 nucleotides line up with TRBD1. CDR1 and CDR2 from the germline V gene are SGHDN and FVKESK. J gave up 3 bases and V 4 bases, and 5 bases lay outside the gene matches. The CDR3 runs to 16 residues. CDR3 amino acids: CASSLGQGASGNTIYF. The CDR3 DNA sequence: TGTGCCAGCAGCCTTGGACAGGGGGCGAGTGGAAACACCATATATTTT.

The chain carries TRBV14 and TRBJ1-2, with a possible D match to TRBD1 (6 bases). CDR3 length: 17 residues. In germline, CDR1 is SGHDN, CDR2 FVKESK. V was clipped by 2 bases and J by 3 bases, with 19 bases between them. CDR3 protein: CASSQSFVRDNHYGYTF. The CDR3 region has the DNA TGTGCCAGCAGCCAAAGTTTCGTACGGGACAACCACTATGGCTACACCTTC.

The V call is TRBV19, the J call TRBJ1-1; 10 bases are shared with TRBD1. Germline CDR1 and CDR2: LNHDA and SQIVND (reference sequence). This CDR3 spans 15 amino acids. Trimming cost V 1 base and J 8 bases; bases outside gene matches: 7. Here the CDR3 reads CASSIGGTGASEAFF. Here the CDR3 DNA reads TGTGCCAGTAGTATAGGGGGGACAGGGGCTTCGGAAGCTTTCTTT.

The chain carries TRBV6-5 and TRBJ2-5, with TRBD1 identical over 7 bases. The J call is doubtful: the DNA matches TRBJ2-7 better. The CDR3 length is 15 residues. Germline lookup yields CDR1 MNHEY and CDR2 SVGAGI. This chain's CDR3 is CASSYSAGGTYEQYF. CDR3 DNA: TGTGCCAGCAGTTACTCGGCAGGGGGAACCTACGAGCAGTACTTC.

The rearrangement uses TRBV5-7 and TRBJ2-7; 8 nucleotides match TRBD1. TRBV5-7 counts as an open reading frame of uncertain function. The CDR3 length is 15 residues. With V trimmed by 4 bases and J by 1 base, 7 bases remained unmatched. CDR3 bases: TGTGCCAGCAGCCAAGGACAGGGAATTTCCTACGAGCAGTACTTC. Residues: CASSQGQGISYEQYF.

The chain joins TRBV29-1 to TRBJ2-7; no clear D gene. The germline CDR1 and CDR2 sequences are SQVTM and ANQGSEA. V was pared by 3 bases and J by 7 bases, with 10 bases between. The CDR3 totals 11 residues. Here the CDR3 reads CSVDGDEEQYF. Here the CDR3 DNA reads TGCAGCGTTGATGGTGATGAGGAGCAGTACTTC.

The count of this clone is one. The V call is TRBV7-2, the J call TRBJ2-1; a weak D match, TRBD2 (6 bases). This CDR3 has 15 amino acids. CDR1 and CDR2 from the germline V gene are SGHTA and FQGNSA. V was trimmed by 1 base and J by 4 bases, leaving 11 bases between them. CDR3 in DNA: TGTGCCAGCAGCTTAGTGGCGGGGAATTACAATGAGCAGTTCTTC. This translates into CASSLVAGNYNEQFF.

The gene calls are TRBV7-8 and TRBJ1-1; D is perhaps TRBD1 (6 bases). This CDR3 contains 13 residues. Germline loops: CDR1 SGHVS, CDR2 FQNEAQ. Trimming removed 6 bases at V and 4 bases at J, with 12 bases between. In DNA form, the CDR3 reads TGTGCCAGCAGTCCCGGCAGGGGCACTGAAGCTTTCTTT. Protein: CASSPGRGTEAFF.